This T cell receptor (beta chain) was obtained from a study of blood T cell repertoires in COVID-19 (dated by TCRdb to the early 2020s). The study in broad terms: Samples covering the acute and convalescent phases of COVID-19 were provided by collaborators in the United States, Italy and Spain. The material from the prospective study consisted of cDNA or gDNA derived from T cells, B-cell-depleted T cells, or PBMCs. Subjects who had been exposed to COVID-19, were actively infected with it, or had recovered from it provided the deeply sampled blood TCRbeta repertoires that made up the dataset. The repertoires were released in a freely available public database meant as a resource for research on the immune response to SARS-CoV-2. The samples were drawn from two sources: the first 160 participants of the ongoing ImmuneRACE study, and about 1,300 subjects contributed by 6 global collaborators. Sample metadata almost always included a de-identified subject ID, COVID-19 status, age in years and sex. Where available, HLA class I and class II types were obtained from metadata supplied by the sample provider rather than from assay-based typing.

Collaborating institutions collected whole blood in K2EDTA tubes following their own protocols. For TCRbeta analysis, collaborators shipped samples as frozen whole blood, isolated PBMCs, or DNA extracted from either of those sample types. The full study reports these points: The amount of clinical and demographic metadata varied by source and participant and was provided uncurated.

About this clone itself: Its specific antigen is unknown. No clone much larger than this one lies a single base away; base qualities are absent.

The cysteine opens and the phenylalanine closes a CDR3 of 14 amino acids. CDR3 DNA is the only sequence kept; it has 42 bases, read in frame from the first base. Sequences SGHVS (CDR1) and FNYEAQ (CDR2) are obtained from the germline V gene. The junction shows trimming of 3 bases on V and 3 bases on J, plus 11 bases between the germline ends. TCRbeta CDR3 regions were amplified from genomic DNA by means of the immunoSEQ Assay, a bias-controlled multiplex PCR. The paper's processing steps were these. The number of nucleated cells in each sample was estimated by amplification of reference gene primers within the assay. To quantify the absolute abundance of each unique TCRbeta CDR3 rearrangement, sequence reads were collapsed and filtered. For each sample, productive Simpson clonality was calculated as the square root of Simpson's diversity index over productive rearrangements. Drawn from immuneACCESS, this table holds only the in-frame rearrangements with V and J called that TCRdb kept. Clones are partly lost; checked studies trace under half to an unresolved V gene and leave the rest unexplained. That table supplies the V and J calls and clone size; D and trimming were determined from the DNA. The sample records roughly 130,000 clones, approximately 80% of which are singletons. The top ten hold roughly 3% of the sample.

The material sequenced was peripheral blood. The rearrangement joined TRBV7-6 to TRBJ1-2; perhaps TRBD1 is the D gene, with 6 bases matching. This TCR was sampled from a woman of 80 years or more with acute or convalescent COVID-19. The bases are TGTGCCAGCAGCTTGCGTTCAGGGGACTATGGCTACACCTTC. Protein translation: CASSLRSGDYGYTF.